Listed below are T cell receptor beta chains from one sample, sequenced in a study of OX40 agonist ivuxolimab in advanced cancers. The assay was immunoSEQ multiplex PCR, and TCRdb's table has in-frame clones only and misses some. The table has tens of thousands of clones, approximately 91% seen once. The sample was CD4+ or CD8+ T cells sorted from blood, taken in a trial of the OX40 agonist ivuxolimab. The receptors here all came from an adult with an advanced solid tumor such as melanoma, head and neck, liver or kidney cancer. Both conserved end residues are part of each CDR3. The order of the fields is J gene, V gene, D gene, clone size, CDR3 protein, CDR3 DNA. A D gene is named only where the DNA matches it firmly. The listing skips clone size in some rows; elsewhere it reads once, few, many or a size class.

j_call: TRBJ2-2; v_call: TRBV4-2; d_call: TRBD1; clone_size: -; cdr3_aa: CASSQAPGYMTGGTTGELFF; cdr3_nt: TGTGCCAGCAGCCAAGCTCCAGGTTATATGACAGGGGGAACAACCGGGGAGCTGTTTTTT
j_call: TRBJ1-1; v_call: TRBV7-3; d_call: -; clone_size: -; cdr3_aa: CASSSTSDTEAFF; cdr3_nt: TGTGCCAGCAGTTCTACATCTGACACTGAAGCTTTCTTT
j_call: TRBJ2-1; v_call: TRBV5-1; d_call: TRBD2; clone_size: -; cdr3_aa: CASSWPGPRGGLDEQFF; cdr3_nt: TGCGCCAGCAGCTGGCCGGGACCAAGGGGAGGGTTGGATGAGCAGTTCTTC
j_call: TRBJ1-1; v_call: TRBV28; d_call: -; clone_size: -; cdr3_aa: CASSSRTPENTEAFF; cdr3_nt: TGTGCCAGCAGTTCTCGGACACCTGAGAACACTGAAGCTTTCTTT
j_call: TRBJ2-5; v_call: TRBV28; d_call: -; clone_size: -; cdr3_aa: CASSPVATETQYF; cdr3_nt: TGTGCCAGCAGCCCTGTGGCTACCGAGACCCAGTACTTC
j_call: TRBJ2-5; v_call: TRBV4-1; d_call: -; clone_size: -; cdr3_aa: CASSQDQGGETQYF; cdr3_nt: TGCGCCAGCAGCCAAGATCAGGGGGGAGAGACCCAGTACTTC
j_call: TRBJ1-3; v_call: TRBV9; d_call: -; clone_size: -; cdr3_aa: CASSVTSSSGNTIYF; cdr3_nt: TGTGCCAGCAGCGTAACTTCCAGCTCTGGAAACACCATATATTTT
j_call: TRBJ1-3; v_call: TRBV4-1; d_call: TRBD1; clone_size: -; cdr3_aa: CASSQQGGQGSGNTIYF; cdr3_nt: TGCGCCAGCAGCCAGCAAGGGGGACAGGGCTCTGGAAACACCATATATTTT
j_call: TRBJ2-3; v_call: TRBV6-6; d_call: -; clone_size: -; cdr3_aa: CATRQSTDTQYF; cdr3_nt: TGTGCCACCCGGCAGAGCACAGATACGCAGTATTTT
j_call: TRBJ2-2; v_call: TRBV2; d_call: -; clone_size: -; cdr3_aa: CASSDVGQGTGELFF; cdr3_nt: TGTGCCAGCAGTGATGTGGGGCAGGGGACCGGGGAGCTGTTTTTT
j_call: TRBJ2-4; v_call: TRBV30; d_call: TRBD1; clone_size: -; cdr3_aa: CAWSDHTGGRYF; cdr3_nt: TGTGCCTGGAGTGACCACACAGGGGGCCGGTACTTC
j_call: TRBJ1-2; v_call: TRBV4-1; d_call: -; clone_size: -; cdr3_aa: CASSQDRQVASGYTF; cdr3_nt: TGCGCCAGCAGCCAAGATCGGCAGGTAGCCAGTGGCTACACCTTC
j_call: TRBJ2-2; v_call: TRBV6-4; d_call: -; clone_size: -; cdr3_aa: CASRRISNTGELFF; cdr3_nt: TGTGCCAGCCGGCGAATTTCGAACACCGGGGAGCTGTTTTTT
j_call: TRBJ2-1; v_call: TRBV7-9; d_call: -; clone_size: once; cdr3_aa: CASSLVENNEFF; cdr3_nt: TGTGCCAGCAGCTTAGTTGAGAACAATGAGTTCTTC
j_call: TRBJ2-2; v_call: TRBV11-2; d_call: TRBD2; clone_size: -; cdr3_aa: CASSPGLASTGELFF; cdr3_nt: TGTGCCAGCAGCCCCGGACTAGCGTCGACCGGGGAGCTGTTTTTT
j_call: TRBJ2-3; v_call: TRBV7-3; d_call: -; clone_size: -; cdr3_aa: CASSLNGREDTQYF; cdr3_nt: TGTGCCAGCAGCTTAAACGGTCGGGAGGATACGCAGTATTTT
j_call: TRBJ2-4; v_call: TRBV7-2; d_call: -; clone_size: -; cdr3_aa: CASSLWGSDIQYF; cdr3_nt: TGTGCCAGCAGCTTGTGGGGGTCGGACATTCAGTACTTC
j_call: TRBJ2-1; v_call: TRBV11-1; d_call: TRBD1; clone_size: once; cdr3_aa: CASSLVLGQNNEQFF; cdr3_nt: TGTGCCAGCAGCTTAGTGCTGGGACAGAACAATGAGCAGTTCTTC
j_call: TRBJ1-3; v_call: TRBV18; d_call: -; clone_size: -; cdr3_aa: CASSPIDSGNTIYF; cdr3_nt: TGTGCCAGCTCACCGATCGACTCTGGAAACACCATATATTTT
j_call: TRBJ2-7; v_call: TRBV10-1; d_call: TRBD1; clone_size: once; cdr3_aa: CASSSGTGANEQYF; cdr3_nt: TGCGCCAGCAGTTCCGGGACAGGGGCCAACGAGCAGTACTTC
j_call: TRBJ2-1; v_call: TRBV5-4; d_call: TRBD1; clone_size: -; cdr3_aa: CASSLGQGSSYNEQFF; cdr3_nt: TGTGCCAGCAGCTTGGGACAGGGAAGCTCCTACAATGAGCAGTTCTTC
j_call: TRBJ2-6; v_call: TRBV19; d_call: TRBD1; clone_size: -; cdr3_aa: CASSRDRGQSGANVLTF; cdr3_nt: TGTGCCAGTAGTAGGGACAGGGGGCAGTCAGGGGCCAACGTCCTGACTTTC
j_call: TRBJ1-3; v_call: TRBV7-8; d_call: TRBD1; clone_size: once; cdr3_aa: CASSSGQGFGNTIYF; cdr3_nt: TGTGCCAGCAGCTCGGGACAGGGGTTTGGAAACACCATATATTTT
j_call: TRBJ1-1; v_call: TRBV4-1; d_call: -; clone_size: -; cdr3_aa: CASSQTRQRNTEAFF; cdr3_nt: TGCGCCAGCAGCCAAACGCGGCAGAGGAACACTGAAGCTTTCTTT
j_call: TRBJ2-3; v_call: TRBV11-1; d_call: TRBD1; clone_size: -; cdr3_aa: CASSPGQGARAGYTDTQYF; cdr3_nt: TGTGCCAGCAGCCCCGGACAGGGGGCGCGGGCGGGGTACACAGATACGCAGTATTTT
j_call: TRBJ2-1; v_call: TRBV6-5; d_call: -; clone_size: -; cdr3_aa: CASSYRARDEQFF; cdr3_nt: TGTGCCAGCAGTTACAGGGCGAGGGATGAGCAGTTCTTC
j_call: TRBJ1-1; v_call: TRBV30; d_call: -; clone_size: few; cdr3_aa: CAWIGDTEAFF; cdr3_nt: TGTGCCTGGATCGGGGACACTGAAGCTTTCTTT
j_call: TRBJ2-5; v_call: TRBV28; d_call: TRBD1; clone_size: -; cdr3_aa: CASSSGQSMETQYF; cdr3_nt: TGTGCCAGCAGCTCGGGACAGTCCATGGAGACCCAGTACTTC
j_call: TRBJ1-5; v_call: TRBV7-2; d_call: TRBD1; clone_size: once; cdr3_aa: CASSFGTGLNQPQHF; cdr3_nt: TGTGCCAGCAGCTTCGGGACAGGGCTCAATCAGCCCCAGCATTTT
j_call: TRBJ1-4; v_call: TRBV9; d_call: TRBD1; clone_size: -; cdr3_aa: CASSPGQGGVPDNEKLFF; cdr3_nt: TGTGCCAGCAGCCCCGGACAGGGGGGAGTACCGGATAATGAAAAACTGTTTTTT
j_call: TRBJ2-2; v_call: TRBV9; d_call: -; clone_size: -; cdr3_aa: CASSVALQAPGELFF; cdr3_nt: TGTGCCAGCAGCGTAGCTCTTCAGGCTCCCGGGGAGCTGTTTTTT